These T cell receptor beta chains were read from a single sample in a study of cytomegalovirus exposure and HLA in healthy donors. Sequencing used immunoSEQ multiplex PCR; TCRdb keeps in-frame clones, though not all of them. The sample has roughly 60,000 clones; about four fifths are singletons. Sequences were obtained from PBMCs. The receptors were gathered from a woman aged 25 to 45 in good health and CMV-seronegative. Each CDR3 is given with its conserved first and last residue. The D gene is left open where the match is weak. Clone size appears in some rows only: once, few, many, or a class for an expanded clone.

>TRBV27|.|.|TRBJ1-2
TGTGCCAGCAGTTTCGGGGGAAACTATGGCTACACCTTC
CASSFGGNYGYTF
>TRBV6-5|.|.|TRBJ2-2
TGTGCCAGCAGTTACGACGGGAGATCTGGCGGGGAGCTGTTTTTT
CASSYDGRSGGELFF
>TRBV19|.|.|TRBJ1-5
TGTGCCAGTAGTCTCCAGACCGGGAGCAATCAGCCCCAGCATTTT
CASSLQTGSNQPQHF
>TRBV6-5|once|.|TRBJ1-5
TGTGCCAGCAGAACCTCAGGGGAGACTCAGCCCCAGCATTTT
CASRTSGETQPQHF
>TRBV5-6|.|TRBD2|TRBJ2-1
TGTGCCGGCAGCTTGGAACTAGCGGGAGGGCCTTACAATGAGCAGTTCTTC
CAGSLELAGGPYNEQFF
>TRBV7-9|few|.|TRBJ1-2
TGTGCCAGCAGCTCCCCAGGACAAAGGCTTAACTATGGCTACACCTTC
CASSSPGQRLNYGYTF
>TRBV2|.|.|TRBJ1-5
TGTGCCAGCACCCCTGGCGCGGATCAGCCCCAGCATTTT
CASTPGADQPQHF
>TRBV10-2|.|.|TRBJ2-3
TGCGCCAGCAGTGAGAGGGCTAGCGGCACAGATACGCAGTATTTT
CASSERASGTDTQYF
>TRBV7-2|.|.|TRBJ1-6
TGTGCCAGCAGCTTTGCTAGGCAGGGAGGTAATTCACCCCTCCACTTT
CASSFARQGGNSPLHF
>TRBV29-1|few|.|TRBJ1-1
TGCAGCGTTGAAGATCACAGGGAAGCTTTCTTT
CSVEDHREAFF
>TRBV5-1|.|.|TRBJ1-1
TGCGCCAGCAGCTTGGGAGATCGGTTGAACACTGAAGCTTTCTTT
CASSLGDRLNTEAFF
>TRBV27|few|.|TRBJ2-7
TGTGCCAGCAGTTCGGCTAGGGGGTACGAGCAGTACTTC
CASSSARGYEQYF
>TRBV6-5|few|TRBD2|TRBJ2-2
TGTGCCAGCAGTTACCGCGGGAGCGCCGGGGCCGGGGAGCTGTTTTTT
CASSYRGSAGAGELFF
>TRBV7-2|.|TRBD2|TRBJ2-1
TGTGCCAGCAGCCTGACTAGCGGGAGGCTCAATGAGCAGTTCTTC
CASSLTSGRLNEQFF
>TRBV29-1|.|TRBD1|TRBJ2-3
TGCAGCGTGGGACAGGGGGGAGATACGCAGTATTTT
CSVGQGGDTQYF
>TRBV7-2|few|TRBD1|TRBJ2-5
TGTGCCAGCAGCTCCATCTTGACAGGGGGCCAAGAGACCCAGTACTTC
CASSSILTGGQETQYF
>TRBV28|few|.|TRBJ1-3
TGTGCCAGCAGTTTACCAGGCGCCTCTGGAAACACCATATATTTT
CASSLPGASGNTIYF
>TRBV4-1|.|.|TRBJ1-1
TGCGCCAGCAGCCAAGGTCCGGGAAACACTGAAGCTTTCTTT
CASSQGPGNTEAFF
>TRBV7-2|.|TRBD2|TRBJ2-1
TGTGCCAGCAGCTTTCTAGCGGGTCTCAGCAATGAGCAGTTCTTC
CASSFLAGLSNEQFF
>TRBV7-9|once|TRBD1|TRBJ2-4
TGTTCCAGCAGCTTAGATGGGACAGAAAGGGGAGACATTCAGTACTTC
CSSSLDGTERGDIQYF
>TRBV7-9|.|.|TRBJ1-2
TGTGCCAGCAGCTTAGGTACGGCAGGGGATGGCTACACCTTC
CASSLGTAGDGYTF
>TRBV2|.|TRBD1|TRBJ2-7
TGTGCCAGCCAATCCGACAGGGATCGCTCCTACGAGCAGTACTTC
CASQSDRDRSYEQYF
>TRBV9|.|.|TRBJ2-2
TGTGCCAGCAGCCTAAGAACCGGGACCGGGGAGCTGTTTTTT
CASSLRTGTGELFF
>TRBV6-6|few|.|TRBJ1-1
TGTGCCAGCAGTTCGGGGGGGCGCATCTCGATGGCTGAAGCTTTCTTT
CASSSGGRISMAEAFF
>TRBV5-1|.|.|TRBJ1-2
TGCGCCAGCAGCTTGGCCCCAGCGTTAATTGACTATGGCTACACCTTC
CASSLAPALIDYGYTF
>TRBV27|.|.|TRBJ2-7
TGTGCCAGCAGTTTATCCTACTCCTACGAGCAGTACTTC
CASSLSYSYEQYF
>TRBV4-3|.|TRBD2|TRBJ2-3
TGCGCCAGCAGCCAGACTAGCGGGAGGGCCCGGACGCAGTATTTT
CASSQTSGRARTQYF
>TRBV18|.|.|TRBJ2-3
TGTGCCAGCTCACCCCTTAGCGGAACAGATACGCAGTATTTT
CASSPLSGTDTQYF
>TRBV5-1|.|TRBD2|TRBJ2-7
TGCGCCAGCAGCTCCTTGTGGCGGGAGGGCCTCTACGAGCAGTACTTC
CASSSLWREGLYEQYF
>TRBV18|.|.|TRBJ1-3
TGTGCCAGCTCACCGAACTTAGACAGCTCTGGAAACACCATATATTTT
CASSPNLDSSGNTIYF
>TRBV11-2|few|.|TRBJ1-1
TGTGCCAGCAGCCTCGTGGGGGCGGAAGCTTTCTTT
CASSLVGAEAFF
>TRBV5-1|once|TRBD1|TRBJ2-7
TGCGCCAGCAGCTTGGACGGACAGGGGTACGAGCAGTACTTC
CASSLDGQGYEQYF
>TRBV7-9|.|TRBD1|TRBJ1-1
TGTGCCAGCAGCTCATTTCTAGGGGACAGCAACACTGAAGCTTTCTTT
CASSSFLGDSNTEAFF
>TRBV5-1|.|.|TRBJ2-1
TGCGCCAGCAGCTTGGCCGCGGTCCGGGAGCGGAATGAGCAGTTCTTC
CASSLAAVRERNEQFF
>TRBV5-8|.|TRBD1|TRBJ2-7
TGTGCCAGCAGCTACCTGACAGGACAGGGGACGATCTCCTACGAGCAGTACTTC
CASSYLTGQGTISYEQYF
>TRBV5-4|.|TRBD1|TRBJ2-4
TGTGCCAGCAGCCAGGGGGTAACTATAGCCAAAAACATTCAGTACTTC
CASSQGVTIAKNIQYF
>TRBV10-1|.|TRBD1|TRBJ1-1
TGCGCCAGCAGTGGGGGCAGGGGGATAAACACTGAAGCTTTCTTT
CASSGGRGINTEAFF
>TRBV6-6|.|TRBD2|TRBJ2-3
TGTGCCAGCAGCACTTGGGGACTAGCTACAGATACGCAGTATTTT
CASSTWGLATDTQYF
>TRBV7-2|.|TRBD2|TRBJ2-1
TGTGCCAGCAGCTCGGGACTAGCCTCCTACAATGAGCAGTTCTTC
CASSSGLASYNEQFF
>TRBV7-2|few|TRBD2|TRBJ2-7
TGTGCCAGCAGCTCGACTAGCGGGAGCTCCTACGAGCAGTACTTC
CASSSTSGSSYEQYF
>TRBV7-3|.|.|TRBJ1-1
TGTGCCAGCAGCTTGGGGCAGAACACTGAAGCTTTCTTT
CASSLGQNTEAFF
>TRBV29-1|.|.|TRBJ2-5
TGCAGCGTTGAATGGCCAGCGTCGCCCCAAGAGACCCAGTACTTC
CSVEWPASPQETQYF
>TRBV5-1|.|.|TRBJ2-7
TGCGCCAGCAGCATAGAACCAGGAACCGCGTTTACGAATCAGTACTTC
CASSIEPGTAFTNQYF
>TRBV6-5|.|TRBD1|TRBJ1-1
TGTGCCAGCAGTTATAAGGGACAGCATCATGCTTTCTTT
CASSYKGQHHAFF
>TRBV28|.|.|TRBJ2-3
TGTGCCAGCAGTCTCCCCGGGAGCCGCCACCTTACGCAGTATTTT
CASSLPGSRHLTQYF
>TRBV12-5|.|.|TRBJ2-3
TGTGCTAGTGGTTTGGGATTTACTACCACAGATACGCAGTATTTT
CASGLGFTTTDTQYF
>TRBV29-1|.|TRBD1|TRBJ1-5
TGCAGCGTCGGGGACAGGGTTAGTCAGCCCCAGCATTTT
CSVGDRVSQPQHF
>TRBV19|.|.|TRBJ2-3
TGTGCCAGTTGTATGAACGGCGGGAACCCAGATACGCAGTATTTT
CASCMNGGNPDTQYF
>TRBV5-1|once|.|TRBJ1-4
TGCGCCAGCAGCCAGATAACTAATGAAAAACTGTTTTTT
CASSQITNEKLFF
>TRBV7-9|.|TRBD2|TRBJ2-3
TGTTCCAGCAGCTCTCCGGGGGGACTCAGCACAGATACGCAGTATTTT
CSSSSPGGLSTDTQYF
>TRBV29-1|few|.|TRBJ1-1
TGCAGCGTTGAAACAGGGTTGCGGGGGACGGACACTGAAGCTTTCTTT
CSVETGLRGTDTEAFF
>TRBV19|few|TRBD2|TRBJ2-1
TGTGCCAGTAGTCGAGGACTAGCGGGAGGGTCTTACAATGAGCAGTTCTTC
CASSRGLAGGSYNEQFF
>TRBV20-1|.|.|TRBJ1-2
TGCAGTGCTAGTGGCCACGATGGCTACACCTTC
CSASGHDGYTF
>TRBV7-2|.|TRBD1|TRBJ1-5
TGTGCCAGCAGCTTAGAGCAGGGGGCGAATTATAGCAATCAGCCCCAGCATTTT
CASSLEQGANYSNQPQHF